This TCR beta chain is from a study of beta chain features in type 1 diabetes. Points from the study as a whole: There was a possibility that cDNA sequencing over-represented cells with high TCR expression. A greater similarity of naive, central memory and Treg TCRB repertoires was seen among patients than among healthy donors. Lower insertion and higher deletion counts appeared at VDJ junctions in type 1 diabetes patients.

On this clone itself: Its target is unknown. Compared with germline, one end of the junction differs, possibly owing to a read error.

Of the isolated RNA, all was reverse transcribed, and so the sequenced material was expressed TCRB transcripts. Profiling relied on immunoSEQ multiplex PCR, and the TCRdb table lists in-frame clones only, not all of them. The sample contains some 270,000 clones, approximately 8% of which appear only once. Cell sorting via CD45RO/CCR7/CD25/CD127/CD95/CD27 was performed to obtain CD4+ naive, central memory, regulatory and stem cell-like memory cells. Sequenced input: central memory CD4+ T cells from blood. The TCR comes from a woman aged 18-29 years in good health.

The DNA of the CDR3 is TGTGCCAGCAGTGAATATCCCCAGCAAGAGGCCCAGTACTTC. Amino acid sequence: CASSEYPQQEAQYF. The V call is TRBV25-1, the J call TRBJ2-5; the D is unclear. Germline V gene data show CDR1 as MGHDK and CDR2 as SYGVNS. The CDR3 is 14 residues long.